What follows are 23 T cell receptor beta chains derived from one specimen sequenced in a study of cytomegalovirus exposure and HLA in healthy donors. Some clones are missing from TCRdb's copy, which holds only in-frame ones; the method was immunoSEQ multiplex PCR. The table includes about 330,000 clones, around 86% detected once. The sample comprised PBMCs. The receptors were sampled from a young woman in good health and CMV-seronegative.

The chain employs TRBV7-9 and TRBJ1-2; D gene ambiguous. V was clipped by 3 bases and J by 5 bases, with 10 bases between them. CDR3 length equals 13 residues. Germline V lookup: CDR1 SEHNR, CDR2 FQNEAQ (reference sequence). This chain's CDR3 is CASSFADSYGYTF. The DNA for the CDR3 is TGTGCCAGCAGCTTTGCGGACTCTTATGGCTACACCTTC.

V is TRBV10-3 and J is TRBJ1-5, with D hard to call. The V end was cut by 0 bases, the J end by 7 bases, with 13 bases between. Germline CDR1 is ENHRY and CDR2 is SYGVKD. The CDR3 spans 15 residues. DNA of the CDR3: TGTGCCATCAGTGAGTCCGGAGGGTCAGCGCAGCCCCAGCATTTT. Protein sequence: CAISESGGSAQPQHF.

V and J are TRBV28 and TRBJ2-2; 10 positions agree with TRBD2. The CDR3 runs 19 residues. V trimming: 1 base; J trimming: 4 bases; junction bases outside the gene matches: 12. Germline values: CDR1 MDHEN, CDR2 SYDVKM. The CDR3 DNA reads as TGTGCCAGCAGTTTATCCTCCTCTAGAGCGGGAGGGTTCACCGGGGAGCTGTTTTTT. This codes for CASSLSSSRAGGFTGELFF.

This clone appeared a single time. The chain combines TRBV2 with TRBJ2-2, with 7 bases lining up with TRBD1. Germline CDR1 reads SNHLY; CDR2 reads FYNNEI. There are 14 residues in the CDR3. V lost 11 bases, J lost 6 bases, and 12 bases stayed unmatched. The chain's CDR3 is CAGRPDRVAGELFF. As DNA, the CDR3 is TGTGCCGGACGACCCGACAGGGTGGCCGGGGAGCTGTTTTTT.

The J gene is TRBJ1-5, the V gene TRBV9, with a weak D call TRBD1 (6 bases). CDR3 length: 15 amino acids. Germline-derived CDR1 and CDR2 are SGDLS and YYNGEE. Trimming took 4 bases from V and 7 from J, leaving 18 bases between them. CDR3 sequence (DNA): TGTGCCAGCAGCTCTACAGGGACGAGAGTCCAGCCCCAGCATTTT. The encoded protein is CASSSTGTRVQPQHF.

The CDR3 loop is CASSQAGVTDTQYF. The CDR3 nucleotides read TGCGCCAGCAGCCAAGCGGGAGTTACAGATACGCAGTATTTT. The chain recombines TRBV4-1 with TRBJ2-3, with D possibly matching TRBD2 (6 bases). CDR3 length: 14 residues. The ends were cut back, 1 base at V and 3 bases at J, with 8 bases in the middle. CDR1 and CDR2 from the germline V gene are MGHRA and YSYEKL.

V is TRBV7-2 and J is TRBJ2-3, with 10 positions matching TRBD2. Germline V lookup: CDR1 SGHTA, CDR2 FQGNSA. Trimming at V came to 0 bases and at J to 0 bases, leaving 6 bases not matched to a gene. The CDR3 is 18 amino acids. The CDR3, as DNA: TGTGCCAGCAGCTTAGCCCTCACTAGCGGGGCTAGCACAGATACGCAGTATTTT. This translates into CASSLALTSGASTDTQYF. The variable domain in full, completed from reference TRBV7-2 and TRBJ2-3, reads GAGVSQSPSNKVTEKGKDVELRCDPISGHTALYWYRQSLGQGLEFLIYFQGNSAPDKSGLPSDRFSAERTGGSVSTLTIQRTQQEDSAVYLCASSLALTSGASTDTQYFGPGTRLTVL.

The chain uses TRBV6-1 and TRBJ1-5; D unresolved. CDR3 length: 14 residues. V lost 6 bases and J lost 6, with 15 bases in between. From germline, CDR1 is MNHNS and CDR2 SASEGT. CDR3 in amino acids: CASREALASQPQHF. CDR3 bases: TGTGCCAGCAGGGAGGCCCTCGCAAGTCAGCCCCAGCATTTT.

The chain carries TRBV5-1 and TRBJ2-3; TRBD1 agrees at 9 bases. Germline CDR1 and CDR2: SGHRS and YFSETQ. The CDR3 extends over 16 amino acids. J lost 4 bases, V lost 4 bases, and 10 bases had no gene match. CDR3 nucleotide sequence: TGCGCCAGCAGCGGGGACAGGGTTGGAATAGCAGATACGCAGTATTTT. It is translated as CASSGDRVGIADTQYF.

The chain joins TRBV7-9 to TRBJ2-1, with TRBD2 identical over 7 bases. Germline CDR1 reads SEHNR; CDR2 reads FQNEAQ (reference sequence). The ends lost 5 bases at V and 0 bases at J; junction bases unmatched: 4. CDR3 length: 15 residues. CDR3 sequence (DNA): TGTGCCAGCAGCCAGCGCGGGAGCTCCTACAATGAGCAGTTCTTC. It encodes CASSQRGSSYNEQFF.

V is TRBV28 and J is TRBJ1-5; tentative D call: TRBD1 (6 bases). Trimming shortened V by 5 bases and J by 9 bases, and 8 bases separated the two germline ends. The CDR3 has 11 amino acids. Germline values: CDR1 MDHEN, CDR2 SYDVKM. The CDR3 region is CASSRGGPQHF. As DNA, the CDR3 is TGTGCCAGCAGTAGGGGGGGGCCCCAGCATTTT.

The chain is built from TRBV11-2 and TRBJ2-7; 8 bases are shared with TRBD2. Trimming at V came to 10 bases and at J to 9 bases, leaving 11 bases not matched to a gene. Per the germline V gene, CDR1 is SGHAT and CDR2 is FQNNGV. There are 12 residues in the CDR3. The CDR3 here is CAIGGGFFGQYF. The CDR3 bases are TGTGCCATCGGCGGGGGGTTCTTTGGGCAGTACTTC.

The J gene is TRBJ2-1, the V gene TRBV11-3; 8 bases match TRBD2. This CDR3 is built from 15 residues. Germline V gene data show CDR1 as SGHNT and CDR2 as YENEEA. Trimming at V came to 1 base and at J to 4 bases, leaving 3 bases not matched to a gene. In DNA, the CDR3 is TGTGCCAGCAGCTTAGGTAGCGGGAAATACAATGAGCAGTTCTTC. Amino acid sequence: CASSLGSGKYNEQFF. Supplemented by reference TRBV11-3 and TRBJ2-1, the full variable domain reads EAGVVQSPRYKIIEKKQPVAFWCNPISGHNTLYWYLQNLGQGPELLIRYENEEAVDDSQLPKDRFSAERLKGVDSTLKIQPAELGDSAVYLCASSLGSGKYNEQFFGPGTRLTVL.

This chain joins TRBV25-1 and TRBJ2-6; D uncertain. The CDR3 runs to 17 residues. V lost 2 bases and J lost 0, with 11 bases in between. Germline V gene lookup returns CDR1 MGHDK and CDR2 SYGVNS. The CDR3 DNA is TGTGCCAGCAGTGAACCCCTCGGTTCCTCTGGGGCCAACGTCCTGACTTTC. Encoded protein: CASSEPLGSSGANVLTF.

This chain joins TRBV28 and TRBJ2-5; D not resolved. V was pared by 6 bases and J by 2 bases, with 10 bases between. This CDR3 region has 13 residues. The germline V gene encodes CDR1 MDHEN and CDR2 SYDVKM. CDR3 sequence: CASSLPEQETQYF. The CDR3 DNA reads as TGTGCCAGCAGCCTGCCGGAGCAAGAGACCCAGTACTTC.

This clone has only a few counts. The chain links TRBV7-2 to TRBJ2-1, with 9 bases fitting TRBD2. Germline V gene data show CDR1 as SGHTA and CDR2 as FQGNSA. This CDR3 has 14 amino acids. The junction had 7 bases not matched to a gene; V was cut back by 5 bases and J by 8 bases. The CDR3 is CASSAGTSNDEQFF. The CDR3 nucleotides read TGTGCCAGCAGCGCCGGGACTAGCAACGATGAGCAGTTCTTC.

The gene calls are TRBV5-1 and TRBJ1-4; TRBD1 agrees at 7 bases. The CDR3 consists of 14 residues. Germline values: CDR1 SGHRS, CDR2 YFSETQ. V was clipped by 4 bases and J by 9 bases; unmatched bases: 9. This CDR3 reads CASSAGQAVKKLFF. The CDR3 coding sequence is TGCGCCAGCAGCGCCGGACAGGCCGTGAAAAAACTGTTTTTT.

This clone appeared once. This chain uses TRBV7-8 with TRBJ2-3, with TRBD1 matching 10 bases. Trimming cost V 1 base and J 4 bases; bases outside gene matches: 5. This CDR3 comprises 16 residues. Germline V gene data show CDR1 as SGHVS and CDR2 as FQNEAQ. In DNA form, the CDR3 reads TGTGCCAGCAGCTTAGGGACAGGGGGACCCGCAGATACGCAGTATTTT. Protein: CASSLGTGGPADTQYF.

As for this clone: Different DNA sequences within this sample yield the same CDR3. V is TRBV15 and J is TRBJ2-7, with 13 bases that match TRBD2. The CDR3 extends over 15 amino acids. V shed 0 bases and J 6 bases; nucleotides not matched to a gene: 2. The V gene's germline CDR1 is LNHNV and CDR2 YYDKDF (reference sequence). CDR3 DNA: TGTGCCACCAGCAGAGATCGACTAGCGGGAGGCGAGCAGTACTTC. It specifies CATSRDRLAGGEQYF.

This chain links TRBV4-3 with TRBJ2-7, with TRBD2 identical over 15 bases. Germline V lookup: CDR1 LGHNA, CDR2 YSLEER. The CDR3 length is 16 residues. Trimming cost V 6 bases and J 3 bases; bases outside gene matches: 6. CDR3 nucleotide sequence: TGCGCCAGCAGTCCGGGGACTAGCGGGAGGAGCTACGAGCAGTACTTC. Translated, it gives CASSPGTSGRSYEQYF.

Remarks on this clone: The junction departs from the called germline gene at one end, perhaps through a read error. The rearrangement uses TRBV7-7 and TRBJ2-3; the D is unclear. CDR1 and CDR2 from the germline V gene are SSHAT and FNYEAQ (reference sequence). This CDR3 is 13 amino acids long. The CDR3 coding sequence is TGTGCTAGCAGCTTAGGTCCCCAAGATACGCAGTATTTT. This encodes CASSLGPQDTQYF.

V is TRBV15 and J is TRBJ2-2; TRBD1 might be the D (5 bases). Per the germline V gene, CDR1 is LNHNV and CDR2 is YYDKDF (reference sequence). The CDR3 is 17 amino acids. Trimming left V 3 bases short and J 3 bases short, with 17 bases between. The CDR3 sequence is CATSSFDYGQDTGELFF. The CDR3 bases are TGTGCCACCAGCAGTTTCGATTACGGACAAGACACCGGGGAGCTGTTTTTT.

This rearrangement joins TRBV15 to TRBJ2-1; TRBD2 agrees at 12 bases. Trimming at V came to 3 bases and at J to 0 bases, leaving 6 bases not matched to a gene. The CDR3 contains 18 residues. The germline gives CDR1 LNHNV, CDR2 YYDKDF (reference sequence). In nucleotides, the CDR3 is TGTGCCACCAGCAGGGGGGGACTAGCGGGCCCCTCCTACAATGAGCAGTTCTTC. This translates into CATSRGGLAGPSYNEQFF.